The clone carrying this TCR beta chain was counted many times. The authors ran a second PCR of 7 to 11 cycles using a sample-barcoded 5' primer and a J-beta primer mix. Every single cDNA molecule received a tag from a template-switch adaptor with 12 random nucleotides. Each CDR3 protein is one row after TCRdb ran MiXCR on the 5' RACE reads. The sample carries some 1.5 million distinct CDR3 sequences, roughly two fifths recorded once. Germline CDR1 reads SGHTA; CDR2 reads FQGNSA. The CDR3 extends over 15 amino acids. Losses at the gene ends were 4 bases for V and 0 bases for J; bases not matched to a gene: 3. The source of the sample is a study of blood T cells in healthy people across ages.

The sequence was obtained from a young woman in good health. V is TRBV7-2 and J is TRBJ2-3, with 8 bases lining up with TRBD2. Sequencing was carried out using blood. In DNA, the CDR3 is TGTGCCAGCAGCTCGACTAGCGCTAGCACAGATACGCAGTATTTT. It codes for CASSSTSASTDTQYF. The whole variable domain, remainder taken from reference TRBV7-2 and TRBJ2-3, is GAGVSQSPSNKVTEKGKDVELRCDPISGHTALYWYRQSLGQGLEFLIYFQGNSAPDKSGLPSDRFSAERTGGSVSTLTIQRTQQEDSAVYLCASSSTSASTDTQYFGPGTRLTVL.